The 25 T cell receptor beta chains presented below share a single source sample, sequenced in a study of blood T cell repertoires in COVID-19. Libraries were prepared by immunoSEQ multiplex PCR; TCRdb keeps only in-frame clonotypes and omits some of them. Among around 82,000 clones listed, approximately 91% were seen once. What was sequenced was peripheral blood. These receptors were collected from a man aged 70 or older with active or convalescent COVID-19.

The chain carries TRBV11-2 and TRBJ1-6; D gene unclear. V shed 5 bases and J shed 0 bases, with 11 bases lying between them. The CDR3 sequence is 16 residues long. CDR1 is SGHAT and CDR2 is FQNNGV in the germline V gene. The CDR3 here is CASSPRRSSYNSPLHF. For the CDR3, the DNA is TGTGCCAGCAGCCCCCGACGGAGCTCCTATAATTCACCCCTCCACTTT.

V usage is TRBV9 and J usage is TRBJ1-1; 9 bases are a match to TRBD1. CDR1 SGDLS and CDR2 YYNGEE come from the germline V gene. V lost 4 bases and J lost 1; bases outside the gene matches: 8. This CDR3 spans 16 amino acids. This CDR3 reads CASSLQGALENTEAFF. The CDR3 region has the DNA TGTGCCAGCAGCTTACAGGGGGCATTAGAGAACACTGAAGCTTTCTTT.

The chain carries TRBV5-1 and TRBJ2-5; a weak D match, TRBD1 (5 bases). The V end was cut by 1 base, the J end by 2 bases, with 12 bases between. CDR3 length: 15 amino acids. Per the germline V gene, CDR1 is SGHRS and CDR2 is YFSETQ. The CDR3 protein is CASSLIPGQQETQYF. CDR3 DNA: TGCGCCAGCAGCTTGATCCCAGGGCAACAAGAGACCCAGTACTTC.

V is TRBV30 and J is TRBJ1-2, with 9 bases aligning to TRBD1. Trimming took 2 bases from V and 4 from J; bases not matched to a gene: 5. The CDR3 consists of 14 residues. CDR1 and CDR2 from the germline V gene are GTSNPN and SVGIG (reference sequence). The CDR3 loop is CAWSWGQGLYGYTF. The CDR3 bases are TGTGCCTGGAGTTGGGGACAGGGCCTCTATGGCTACACCTTC. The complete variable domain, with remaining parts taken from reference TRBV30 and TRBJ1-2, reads SQTIHQWPATLVQPVGSPLSLECTVEGTSNPNLYWYRQAAGRGLQLLFYSVGIGQISSEVPQNLSASRPQDRQFILSSKKLLLSDSGFYLCAWSWGQGLYGYTFGSGTRLTVV.

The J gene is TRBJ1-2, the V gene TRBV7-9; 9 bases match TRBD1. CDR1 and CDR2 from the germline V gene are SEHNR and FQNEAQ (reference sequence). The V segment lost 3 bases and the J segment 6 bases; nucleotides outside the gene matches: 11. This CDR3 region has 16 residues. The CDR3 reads CASSFSRDREGNGYTF. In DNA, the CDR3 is TGTGCCAGCAGCTTTTCCAGGGACAGGGAGGGAAATGGCTACACCTTC.

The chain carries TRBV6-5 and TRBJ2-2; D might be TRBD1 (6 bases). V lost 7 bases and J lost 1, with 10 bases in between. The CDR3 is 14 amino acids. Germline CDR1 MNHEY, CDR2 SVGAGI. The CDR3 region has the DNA TGTGCCAGCAAGGCGGACAGGAACACCGGGGAGCTGTTTTTT. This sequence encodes CASKADRNTGELFF.

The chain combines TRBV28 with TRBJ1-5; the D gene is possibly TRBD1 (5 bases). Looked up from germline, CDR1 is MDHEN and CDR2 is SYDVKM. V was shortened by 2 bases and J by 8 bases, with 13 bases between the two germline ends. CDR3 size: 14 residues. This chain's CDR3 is CASSLGQGIEPQHF. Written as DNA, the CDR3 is TGTGCCAGCAGTTTAGGGCAGGGTATTGAGCCCCAGCATTTT.

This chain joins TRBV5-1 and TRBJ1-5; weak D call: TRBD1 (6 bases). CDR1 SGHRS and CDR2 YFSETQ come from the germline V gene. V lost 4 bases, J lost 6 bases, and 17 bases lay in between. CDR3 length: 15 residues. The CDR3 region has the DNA TGCGCCAGCAGCAGGGACACTCCAGGGGTTCAGCCCCAGCATTTT. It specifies CASSRDTPGVQPQHF.

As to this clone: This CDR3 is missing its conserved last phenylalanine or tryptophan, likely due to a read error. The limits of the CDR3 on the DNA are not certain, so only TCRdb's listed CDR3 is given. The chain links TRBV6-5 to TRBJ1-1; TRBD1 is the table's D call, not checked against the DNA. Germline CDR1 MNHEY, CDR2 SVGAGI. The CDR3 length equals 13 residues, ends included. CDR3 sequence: CASSYSRQGAVSL.

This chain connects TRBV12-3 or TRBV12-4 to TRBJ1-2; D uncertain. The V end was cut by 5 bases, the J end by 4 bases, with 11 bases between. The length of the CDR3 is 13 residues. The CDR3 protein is CASSISGTYGYTF. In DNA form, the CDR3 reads TGTGCCAGCAGTATCTCAGGAACCTATGGCTACACCTTC.

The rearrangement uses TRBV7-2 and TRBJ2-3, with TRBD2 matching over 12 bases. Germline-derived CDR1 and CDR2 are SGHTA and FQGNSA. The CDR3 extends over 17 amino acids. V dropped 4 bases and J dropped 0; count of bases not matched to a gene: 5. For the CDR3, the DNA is TGTGCCAGCAGCTACCGACTAGCGGGGGTGAGCACAGATACGCAGTATTTT. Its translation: CASSYRLAGVSTDTQYF.

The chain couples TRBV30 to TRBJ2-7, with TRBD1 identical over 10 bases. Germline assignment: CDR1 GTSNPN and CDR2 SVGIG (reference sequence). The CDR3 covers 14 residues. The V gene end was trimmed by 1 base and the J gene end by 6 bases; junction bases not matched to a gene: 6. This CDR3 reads CAWSAGQGEFEQYF. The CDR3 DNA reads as TGTGCCTGGAGTGCCGGACAGGGGGAATTCGAGCAGTACTTC.

The CDR3 nucleotides are TGTGCCAGCTCGAGCCGGAGGGATAGCTATGGCTACACCTTC. It codes for CASSSRRDSYGYTF. This chain uses TRBV18 with TRBJ1-2; D ambiguous. V lost 6 bases and J lost 4, with 15 bases in between. CDR1 and CDR2 (germline): KGHSH, LQKENI. The CDR3 covers 14 residues.

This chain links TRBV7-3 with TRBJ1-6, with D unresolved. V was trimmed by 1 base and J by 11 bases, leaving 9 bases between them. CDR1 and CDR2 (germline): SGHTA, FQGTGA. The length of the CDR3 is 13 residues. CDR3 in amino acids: CASSLMAEAPLHF. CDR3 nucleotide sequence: TGTGCCAGCAGCTTAATGGCAGAAGCACCCCTCCACTTT. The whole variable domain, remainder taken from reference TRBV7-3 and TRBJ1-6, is GAGVSQTPSNKVTEKGKYVELRCDPISGHTALYWYRQSLGQGPEFLIYFQGTGAADDSGLPNDRFFAVRPEGSVSTLKIQRTERGDSAVYLCASSLMAEAPLHFGNGTRLTVT.

CDR3 amino acids: CASSQDTGSDTQYF. The CDR3 DNA reads as TGCGCCAGCAGCCAAGATACGGGATCAGATACGCAGTATTTT. V gene TRBV4-3 combines with J gene TRBJ2-3; D is perhaps TRBD2 (5 bases). Germline-derived CDR1 and CDR2 are LGHNA and YSLEER. This CDR3 has 14 amino acids. The V and J ends lost 0 bases and 4 bases respectively, with 8 bases between them.

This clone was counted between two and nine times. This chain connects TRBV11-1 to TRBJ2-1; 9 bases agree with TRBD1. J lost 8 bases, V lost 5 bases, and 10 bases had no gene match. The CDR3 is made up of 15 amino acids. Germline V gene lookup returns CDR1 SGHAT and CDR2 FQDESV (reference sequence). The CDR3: CASSLSRDRADEQFF. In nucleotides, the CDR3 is TGTGCCAGCAGCCTGAGTCGGGACAGGGCCGATGAGCAGTTCTTC.

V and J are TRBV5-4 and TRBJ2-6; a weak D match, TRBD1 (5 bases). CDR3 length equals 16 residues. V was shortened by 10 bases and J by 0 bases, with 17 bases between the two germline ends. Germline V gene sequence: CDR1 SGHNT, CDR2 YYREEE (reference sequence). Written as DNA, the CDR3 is TGTGCCGGTTTGGGGCTAGTAACCTCTGGGGCCAACGTCCTGACTTTC. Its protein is CAGLGLVTSGANVLTF.

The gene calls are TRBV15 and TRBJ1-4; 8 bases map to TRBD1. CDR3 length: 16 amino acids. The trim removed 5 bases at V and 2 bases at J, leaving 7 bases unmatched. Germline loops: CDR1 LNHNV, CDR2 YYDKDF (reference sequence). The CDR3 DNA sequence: TGTGCCACCAGCGGAGTGCCAGGGGGCACTAATGAAAAACTGTTTTTT. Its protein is CATSGVPGGTNEKLFF.

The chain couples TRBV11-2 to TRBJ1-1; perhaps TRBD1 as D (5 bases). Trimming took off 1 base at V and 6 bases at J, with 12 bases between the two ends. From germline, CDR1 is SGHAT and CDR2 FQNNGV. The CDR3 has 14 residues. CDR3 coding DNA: TGTGCCAGCAGCTTAGTTGGTAAAGGGGCTGAAGCTTTCTTT. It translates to CASSLVGKGAEAFF.

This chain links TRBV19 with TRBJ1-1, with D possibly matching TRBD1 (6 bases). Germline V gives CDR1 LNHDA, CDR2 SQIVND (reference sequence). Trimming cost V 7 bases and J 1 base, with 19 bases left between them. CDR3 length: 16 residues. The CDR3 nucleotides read TGTGCCAGTATGGAAAGGGGGTTAATCGGGAACACTGAAGCTTTCTTT. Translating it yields CASMERGLIGNTEAFF.

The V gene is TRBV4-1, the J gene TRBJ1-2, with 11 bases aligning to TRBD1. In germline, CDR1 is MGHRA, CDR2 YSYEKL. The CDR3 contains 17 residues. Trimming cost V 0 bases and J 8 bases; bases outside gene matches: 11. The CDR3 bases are TGCGCCAGCAGCCAAGATCCTGGACAGGGGGCGAACCCAGGCTACACCTTC. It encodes CASSQDPGQGANPGYTF.

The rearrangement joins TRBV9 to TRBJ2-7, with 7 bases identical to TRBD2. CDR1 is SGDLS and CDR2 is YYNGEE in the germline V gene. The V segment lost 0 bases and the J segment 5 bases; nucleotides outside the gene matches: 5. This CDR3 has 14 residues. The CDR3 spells CASSVVGGSHEQYF. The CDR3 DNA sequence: TGTGCCAGCAGCGTAGTGGGAGGGAGTCACGAGCAGTACTTC.

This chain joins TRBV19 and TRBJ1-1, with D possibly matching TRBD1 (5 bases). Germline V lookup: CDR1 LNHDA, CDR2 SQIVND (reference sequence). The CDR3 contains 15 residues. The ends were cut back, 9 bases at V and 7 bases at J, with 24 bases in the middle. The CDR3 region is CASTERQGWAGEAFF. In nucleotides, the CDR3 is TGTGCCAGCACCGAACGGCAGGGTTGGGCAGGTGAAGCTTTCTTT.

CDR3 region: CASSPGLEGDTQYF. The CDR3, as DNA: TGTGCCAGCAGTCCGGGACTCGAAGGAGATACGCAGTATTTT. This rearrangement joins TRBV7-3 to TRBJ2-3, with D possibly being TRBD2 (6 bases). Looked up from germline, CDR1 is SGHTA and CDR2 is FQGTGA. This CDR3 has 14 residues. Trimming left V 6 bases short and J 5 bases short, with 15 bases between.

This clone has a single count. The CDR3, as DNA: TGTGCCAGTAGTATTTACCCGGCGACAGAGCCCAATGAGCAGTTCTTC. Amino acid sequence: CASSIYPATEPNEQFF. This chain joins TRBV19 and TRBJ2-1; D is perhaps TRBD1 (5 bases). Trimming took 3 bases from V and 6 from J, leaving 18 bases between them. Germline CDR1 and CDR2: LNHDA and SQIVND (reference sequence). The CDR3 has 16 amino acids.